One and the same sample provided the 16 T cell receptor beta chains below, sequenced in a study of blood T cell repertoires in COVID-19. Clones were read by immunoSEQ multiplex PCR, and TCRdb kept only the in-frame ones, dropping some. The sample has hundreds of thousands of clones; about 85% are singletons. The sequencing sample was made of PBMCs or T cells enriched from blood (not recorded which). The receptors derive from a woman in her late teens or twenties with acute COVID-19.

CDR3 residues: CASSSRDRRETQYF. The CDR3 bases are TGTGCCAGCAGCTCCCGGGACAGAAGAGAGACCCAGTACTTC. V and J are TRBV13 and TRBJ2-5, with 7 bases matching TRBD1. Germline assignment: CDR1 PRHDT and CDR2 FYEKMQ (reference sequence). The CDR3 totals 14 residues. The junction had 6 bases not matched to a gene; V was cut back by 4 bases and J by 4 bases.

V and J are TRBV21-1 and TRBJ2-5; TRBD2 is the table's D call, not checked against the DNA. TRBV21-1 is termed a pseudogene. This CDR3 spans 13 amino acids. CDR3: CAPPGGYQETQYF. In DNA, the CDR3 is TGTGCCCCCCCCGGGGGGTACCAAGAGACCCAGTACTTC.

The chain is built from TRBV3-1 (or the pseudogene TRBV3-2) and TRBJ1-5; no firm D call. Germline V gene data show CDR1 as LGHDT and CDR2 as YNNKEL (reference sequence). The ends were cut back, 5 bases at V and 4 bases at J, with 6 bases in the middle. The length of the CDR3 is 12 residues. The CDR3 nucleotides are TGTGCCAGCAGCGTCCAAAATCAGCCCCAGCATTTT. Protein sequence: CASSVQNQPQHF.

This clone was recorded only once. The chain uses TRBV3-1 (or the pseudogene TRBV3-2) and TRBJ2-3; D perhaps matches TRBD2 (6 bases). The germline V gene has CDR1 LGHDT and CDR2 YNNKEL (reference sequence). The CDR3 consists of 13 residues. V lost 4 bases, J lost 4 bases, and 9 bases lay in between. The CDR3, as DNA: TGTGCCAGCAGCCTGCGACTAGCAGATACGCAGTATTTT. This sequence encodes CASSLRLADTQYF.

CDR3 protein: CASFLQAGTEAFF. CDR3 bases: TGTGCCAGCTTTCTTCAGGCGGGCACTGAAGCTTTCTTT. V usage is TRBV5-4 and J usage is TRBJ1-1, with unresolved D. Germline V gene lookup returns CDR1 SGHNT and CDR2 YYREEE (reference sequence). V was trimmed by 7 bases and J by 4 bases, leaving 14 bases between them. The CDR3 has 13 amino acids.

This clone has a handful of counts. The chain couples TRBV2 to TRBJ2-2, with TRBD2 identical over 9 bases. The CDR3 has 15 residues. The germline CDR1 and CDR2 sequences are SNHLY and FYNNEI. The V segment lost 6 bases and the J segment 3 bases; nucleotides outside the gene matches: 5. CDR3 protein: CASRGLATDTGELFF. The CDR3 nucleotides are TGTGCCAGCAGAGGACTAGCGACCGACACCGGGGAGCTGTTTTTT.

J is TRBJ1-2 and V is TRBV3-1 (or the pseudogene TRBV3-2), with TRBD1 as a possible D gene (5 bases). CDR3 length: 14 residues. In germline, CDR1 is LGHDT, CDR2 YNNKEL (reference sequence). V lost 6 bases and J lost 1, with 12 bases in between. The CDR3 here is CASRRTGVNYGYTF. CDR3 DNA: TGTGCCAGCAGACGAACAGGCGTTAACTATGGCTACACCTTC.

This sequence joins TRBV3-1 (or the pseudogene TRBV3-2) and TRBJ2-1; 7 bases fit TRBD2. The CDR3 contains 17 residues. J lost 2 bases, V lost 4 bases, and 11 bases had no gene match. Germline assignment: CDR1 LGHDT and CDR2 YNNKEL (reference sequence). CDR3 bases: TGTGCCAGCAGCCCCACCGGCCTAGCGGTCCCCTACAATGAGCAGTTCTTC. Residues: CASSPTGLAVPYNEQFF.

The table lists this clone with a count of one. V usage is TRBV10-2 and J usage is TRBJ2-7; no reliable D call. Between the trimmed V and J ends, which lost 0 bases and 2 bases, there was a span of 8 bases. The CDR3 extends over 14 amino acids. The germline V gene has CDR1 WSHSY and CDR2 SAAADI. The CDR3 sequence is CASSESYSPYEQYF. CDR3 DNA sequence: TGCGCCAGCAGTGAGTCTTACAGCCCCTACGAGCAGTACTTC.

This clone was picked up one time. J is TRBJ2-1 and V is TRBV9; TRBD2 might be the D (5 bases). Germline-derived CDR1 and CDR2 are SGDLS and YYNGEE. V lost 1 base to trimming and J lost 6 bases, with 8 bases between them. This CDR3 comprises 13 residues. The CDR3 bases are TGTGCCAGCAGCGTAAGTGCGGGCAATGAGCAGTTCTTC. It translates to CASSVSAGNEQFF. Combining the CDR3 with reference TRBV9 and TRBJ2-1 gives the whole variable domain DSGVTQTPKHLITATGQRVTLRCSPRSGDLSVYWYQQSLDQGLQFLIQYYNGEERAKGNILERFSAQQFPDLHSELNLSSLELGDSALYFCASSVSAGNEQFFGPGTRLTVL.

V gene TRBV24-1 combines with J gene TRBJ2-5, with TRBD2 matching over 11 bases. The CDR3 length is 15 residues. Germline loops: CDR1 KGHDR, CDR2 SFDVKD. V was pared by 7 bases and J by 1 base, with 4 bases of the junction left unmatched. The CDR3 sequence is CATSRGLAGQETQYF. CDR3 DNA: TGTGCCACCAGCAGAGGACTAGCGGGCCAAGAGACCCAGTACTTC.

The DNA of the CDR3 is TGTGCCAGCAGCCTACAGGGGATATACGAGCAGTACTTC. Protein sequence: CASSLQGIYEQYF. This rearrangement joins TRBV5-4 to TRBJ2-7; 7 bases are shared with TRBD1. This CDR3 spans 13 amino acids. The J segment lost 4 bases and the V segment lost 4 bases, leaving 5 bases of the junction unmatched. The germline CDR1 and CDR2 sequences are SGHNT and YYREEE (reference sequence).

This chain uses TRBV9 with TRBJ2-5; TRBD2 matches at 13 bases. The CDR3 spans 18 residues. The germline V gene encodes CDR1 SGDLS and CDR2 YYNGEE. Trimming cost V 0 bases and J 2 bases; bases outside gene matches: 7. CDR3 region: CASSVGTSGRRGQETQYF. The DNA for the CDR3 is TGTGCCAGCAGCGTAGGGACTAGCGGGAGAAGGGGGCAAGAGACCCAGTACTTC.

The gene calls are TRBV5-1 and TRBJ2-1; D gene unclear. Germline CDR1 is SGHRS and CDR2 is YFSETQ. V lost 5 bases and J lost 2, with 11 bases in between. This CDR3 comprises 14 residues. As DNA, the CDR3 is TGCGCCAGCAGTGTTAGCCCCACCTACAATGAGCAGTTCTTC. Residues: CASSVSPTYNEQFF.

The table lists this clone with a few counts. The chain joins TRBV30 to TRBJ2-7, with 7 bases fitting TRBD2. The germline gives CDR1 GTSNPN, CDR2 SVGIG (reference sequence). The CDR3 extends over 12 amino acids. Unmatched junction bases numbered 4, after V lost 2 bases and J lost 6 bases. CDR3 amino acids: CAWSMGGSEQYF. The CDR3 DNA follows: TGTGCCTGGAGTATGGGGGGGTCCGAGCAGTACTTC.

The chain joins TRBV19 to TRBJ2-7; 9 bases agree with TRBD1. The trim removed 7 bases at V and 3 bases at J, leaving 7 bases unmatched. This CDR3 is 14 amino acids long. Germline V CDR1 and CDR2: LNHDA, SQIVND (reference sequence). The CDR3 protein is CASTRQGQGYEQYF. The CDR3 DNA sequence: TGTGCCAGTACCCGACAGGGACAGGGCTACGAGCAGTACTTC.